The rows below give T cell receptor beta chains drawn from one sample of a study of long-term antiretroviral therapy in people with HIV. TCRdb's copy holds only in-frame clones and misses some; the assay was immunoSEQ multiplex PCR. The sample shows about 22,000 clones, 65% to 90% of them seen only once. Material: unsorted PBMCs, obtained 1.8 years before starting antiretroviral therapy. Receptor source: a woman in her twenties or thirties with HIV. The CDR3 runs from the conserved cysteine through the conserved F or W. The order of the fields is clone size, J gene, D gene, CDR3 length, V gene, CDR3 DNA, CDR3 protein. D genes are given only for firm matches. Not all rows give a size; the values are once, few, many and, for expanded clones, a class.

clone_size: NA; j_call: TRBJ1-2; d_call: TRBD1; cdr3_length: 14; v_call: TRBV19; cdr3_nt: TGTGCCAGTAGCACGGACAGGGCTAACTATGGCTACACCTTC; cdr3_aa: CASSTDRANYGYTF
clone_size: NA; j_call: TRBJ1-4; d_call: NA; cdr3_length: 16; v_call: TRBV5-1; cdr3_nt: TGCGCCAGCAGCTTGGCCGAGACAGCATCTAATGAAAAACTGTTTTTT; cdr3_aa: CASSLAETASNEKLFF
clone_size: once; j_call: TRBJ2-1; d_call: TRBD2; cdr3_length: 18; v_call: TRBV27; cdr3_nt: TGTGCCAGCAGTTTGCCTAGCGGGGGCCTGAGCTCCTACAATGAGCAGTTCTTC; cdr3_aa: CASSLPSGGLSSYNEQFF
clone_size: few; j_call: TRBJ1-5; d_call: TRBD1; cdr3_length: 14; v_call: TRBV19; cdr3_nt: TGTGCCAGTAGGTATCAGGGGGAAAATCAGCCCCAGCATTTT; cdr3_aa: CASRYQGENQPQHF
clone_size: NA; j_call: TRBJ1-5; d_call: NA; cdr3_length: 15; v_call: TRBV6-1; cdr3_nt: TGTGCCAGCAGTGGTGGCCGGAACGGGGATCAGCCCCAGCATTTT; cdr3_aa: CASSGGRNGDQPQHF
clone_size: NA; j_call: TRBJ1-4; d_call: NA; cdr3_length: 12; v_call: TRBV5-1; cdr3_nt: TGCGCCAGCAGCTTTGACAATGAAAAACTGTTTTTT; cdr3_aa: CASSFDNEKLFF
clone_size: NA; j_call: TRBJ1-1; d_call: NA; cdr3_length: 15; v_call: TRBV5-1; cdr3_nt: TGCGCCAGCAGCCAAGGACAGACCCAGAACACTGAAGCTTTCTTT; cdr3_aa: CASSQGQTQNTEAFF
clone_size: NA; j_call: TRBJ1-6; d_call: TRBD1; cdr3_length: 15; v_call: TRBV7-8; cdr3_nt: TGTGCCAGCACCCTAGACAGGGTTTATAATTCACCCCTCCACTTT; cdr3_aa: CASTLDRVYNSPLHF
clone_size: NA; j_call: TRBJ2-3; d_call: TRBD1; cdr3_length: 16; v_call: TRBV27; cdr3_nt: TGTGCCAGCAGCGACTTCACAGGGGTGGGGTTGAATACGCAGTATTTT; cdr3_aa: CASSDFTGVGLNTQYF
clone_size: few; j_call: TRBJ2-6; d_call: NA; cdr3_length: 13; v_call: TRBV11-2; cdr3_nt: TGTGCCAGCAGCTTAGCTGGGGCCAACGTCCTGACTTTC; cdr3_aa: CASSLAGANVLTF
clone_size: NA; j_call: TRBJ2-7; d_call: TRBD2; cdr3_length: 15; v_call: TRBV6-1; cdr3_nt: TGTGCCAGCAGTGAATTCGGGGGGAACTTATACGAGCAGTACTTC; cdr3_aa: CASSEFGGNLYEQYF
clone_size: NA; j_call: TRBJ2-5; d_call: NA; cdr3_length: 11; v_call: TRBV25-1; cdr3_nt: TGTGCCAGCAGTGAACTTGAGACCCAGTACTTC; cdr3_aa: CASSELETQYF
clone_size: NA; j_call: TRBJ1-3; d_call: NA; cdr3_length: 15; v_call: TRBV19; cdr3_nt: TGTGCCAGTAGTACCCCTCCGGGTTCTGGAAACACCATATATTTT; cdr3_aa: CASSTPPGSGNTIYF
clone_size: NA; j_call: TRBJ2-6; d_call: TRBD1; cdr3_length: 17; v_call: TRBV7-2; cdr3_nt: TGTGCCAGCAGCTTTTATCGACAGGGGCGTGGGGCCAACGTCCTGACTTTC; cdr3_aa: CASSFYRQGRGANVLTF
clone_size: once; j_call: TRBJ1-2; d_call: NA; cdr3_length: 17; v_call: TRBV2; cdr3_nt: TGTGCCAGCAGCGCCCGGAGAATGGACAGCTCTAACTATGGCTACACCTTC; cdr3_aa: CASSARRMDSSNYGYTF
clone_size: NA; j_call: TRBJ1-1; d_call: NA; cdr3_length: 11; v_call: TRBV29-1; cdr3_nt: TGCAGCGTTTACACGTCCACTGAAGCTTTCTTT; cdr3_aa: CSVYTSTEAFF
clone_size: NA; j_call: TRBJ2-5; d_call: NA; cdr3_length: 13; v_call: TRBV7-2; cdr3_nt: TGTGCCAGCAGCCGGGAGCCCGGGGAGACCCAGTACTTC; cdr3_aa: CASSREPGETQYF
clone_size: NA; j_call: TRBJ1-5; d_call: NA; cdr3_length: 15; v_call: TRBV19; cdr3_nt: TGTGCCAGTAGTATAAGCAGCTATAGCAATCAGCCCCAGCATTTT; cdr3_aa: CASSISSYSNQPQHF
clone_size: NA; j_call: TRBJ2-4; d_call: NA; cdr3_length: 16; v_call: TRBV5-1; cdr3_nt: TGCGCCAGCACCTCTCCGGAGACCTTAGCCAAAAACATTCAGTACTTC; cdr3_aa: CASTSPETLAKNIQYF
clone_size: NA; j_call: TRBJ1-4; d_call: TRBD1; cdr3_length: 13; v_call: TRBV6-1; cdr3_nt: TGTGCCAGCAAGGGACAGATGAGTCAAAAACTGTTTTTT; cdr3_aa: CASKGQMSQKLFF
clone_size: NA; j_call: TRBJ1-1; d_call: NA; cdr3_length: 13; v_call: TRBV7-2; cdr3_nt: TGTGCCAGCAGCTCACCGGCCGCCACTGAAGCTTTCTTT; cdr3_aa: CASSSPAATEAFF
clone_size: NA; j_call: TRBJ1-5; d_call: NA; cdr3_length: 13; v_call: TRBV6-1; cdr3_nt: TGTGCCAGCAGTGAAAGATCCCTTCAGCCCCAGCATTTT; cdr3_aa: CASSERSLQPQHF
clone_size: NA; j_call: TRBJ1-2; d_call: TRBD1; cdr3_length: 16; v_call: TRBV5-8; cdr3_nt: TGTGCCAGCAGCTTGGGACAGGGGCAGGGTAACTATGGCTACACCTTC; cdr3_aa: CASSLGQGQGNYGYTF
clone_size: NA; j_call: TRBJ1-6; d_call: NA; cdr3_length: 13; v_call: TRBV27; cdr3_nt: TGTGTAAGCAAAGGGCGGGGGAGCTCACCCCTCCACTTT; cdr3_aa: CVSKGRGSSPLHF
clone_size: once; j_call: TRBJ1-2; d_call: NA; cdr3_length: 14; v_call: TRBV5-4; cdr3_nt: TGTGCCAGCAGCTTGGGTGGACAGAACTATGGCTACACCTTC; cdr3_aa: CASSLGGQNYGYTF
clone_size: few; j_call: TRBJ2-3; d_call: TRBD1; cdr3_length: 14; v_call: TRBV5-1; cdr3_nt: TGCGCCAGCAGCCCCGGGACAGGGAGGGATACGCAGTATTTT; cdr3_aa: CASSPGTGRDTQYF
clone_size: few; j_call: TRBJ2-5; d_call: TRBD2; cdr3_length: 14; v_call: TRBV15; cdr3_nt: TGTGCCACCAGCCTGGTTGGGGGGGGAGAGACCCAGTACTTC; cdr3_aa: CATSLVGGGETQYF
clone_size: NA; j_call: TRBJ1-1; d_call: NA; cdr3_length: 15; v_call: TRBV7-2; cdr3_nt: TGTGCCAGCAGCCCCTTACCTTCTTCTCTGGCTGAAGCTTTCTTT; cdr3_aa: CASSPLPSSLAEAFF
clone_size: NA; j_call: TRBJ2-7; d_call: TRBD1; cdr3_length: 15; v_call: TRBV6-1; cdr3_nt: TGTGCCAGCAGTCCCGAGACAGGGACCACCTACGAGCAGTACTTC; cdr3_aa: CASSPETGTTYEQYF
clone_size: NA; j_call: TRBJ1-5; d_call: NA; cdr3_length: 14; v_call: TRBV5-1; cdr3_nt: TGCGCCAGCAGCCCTGACAGTGGCAATCAGCCCCAGCATTTT; cdr3_aa: CASSPDSGNQPQHF
clone_size: NA; j_call: TRBJ2-1; d_call: NA; cdr3_length: 22; v_call: TRBV7-6; cdr3_nt: TGTGCCAGCAGCTCCCCTAGAGGCTCGCTGATCGGGGGGCGTCGTTCAGAGAATGAGCAGTTCTTC; cdr3_aa: CASSSPRGSLIGGRRSENEQFF
clone_size: NA; j_call: TRBJ1-6; d_call: NA; cdr3_length: 12; v_call: TRBV30; cdr3_nt: TGTGCCTGGAGTCCTGGAGGCTCACCCCTCCACTTT; cdr3_aa: CAWSPGGSPLHF
clone_size: NA; j_call: TRBJ1-6; d_call: NA; cdr3_length: 13; v_call: TRBV28; cdr3_nt: TGTGCCAGCAGTTTTCCGGTTAATTCACCCCTCCACTTT; cdr3_aa: CASSFPVNSPLHF
clone_size: NA; j_call: TRBJ1-1; d_call: NA; cdr3_length: 12; v_call: TRBV7-3; cdr3_nt: TGTGCCAGCAGTGAGTTCAACACTGAAGCTTTCTTT; cdr3_aa: CASSEFNTEAFF
clone_size: NA; j_call: TRBJ2-7; d_call: NA; cdr3_length: 13; v_call: TRBV30; cdr3_nt: TGTGCCTGGAGTTCAGGGTATACCTACGAGCAGTACTTC; cdr3_aa: CAWSSGYTYEQYF
clone_size: NA; j_call: TRBJ1-1; d_call: NA; cdr3_length: 13; v_call: TRBV29-1; cdr3_nt: TGCAGCGTCCGCCAAGGAGGTAACACTGAAGCTTTCTTT; cdr3_aa: CSVRQGGNTEAFF
clone_size: NA; j_call: TRBJ2-1; d_call: TRBD1; cdr3_length: 15; v_call: TRBV7-3; cdr3_nt: TGTGCCAGCAGCCTAGCCGGGACAGGGGGACGGGAGCAGTTCTTC; cdr3_aa: CASSLAGTGGREQFF
clone_size: NA; j_call: TRBJ1-1; d_call: NA; cdr3_length: 15; v_call: TRBV30; cdr3_nt: TGTGCCTGGAGTGTACCGGGCATCTCCCCGACTGAAGCTTTCTTT; cdr3_aa: CAWSVPGISPTEAFF
clone_size: NA; j_call: TRBJ1-5; d_call: NA; cdr3_length: 17; v_call: TRBV2; cdr3_nt: TGTGCCAGCAGTGACACTTCTGGCTTGTTTAGCAATCAGCCCCAGCATTTT; cdr3_aa: CASSDTSGLFSNQPQHF
clone_size: NA; j_call: TRBJ2-7; d_call: NA; cdr3_length: 11; v_call: TRBV29-1; cdr3_nt: TGCAGCGTTTTCGTAGGGAACGAGCAGTACTTC; cdr3_aa: CSVFVGNEQYF
clone_size: NA; j_call: TRBJ1-1; d_call: NA; cdr3_length: 14; v_call: TRBV2; cdr3_nt: TGTGCCAGCAGTGATAACAGGGTGGAGACTGAAGCTTTCTTT; cdr3_aa: CASSDNRVETEAFF
clone_size: NA; j_call: TRBJ2-3; d_call: NA; cdr3_length: 15; v_call: TRBV11-2; cdr3_nt: TGTGCCAGCAGCTTAAACCCTCTCAGCGCAGATACGCAGTATTTT; cdr3_aa: CASSLNPLSADTQYF
clone_size: NA; j_call: TRBJ1-2; d_call: TRBD1; cdr3_length: 14; v_call: TRBV7-9; cdr3_nt: TGTGCCAGCAGCCCGGACAGGGGTACCTATGGCTACACCTTC; cdr3_aa: CASSPDRGTYGYTF
clone_size: NA; j_call: TRBJ2-5; d_call: TRBD2; cdr3_length: 14; v_call: TRBV6-1; cdr3_nt: TGTGCCAGCAGTTTGGGACTAGCGGGAGAGACCCAGTACTTC; cdr3_aa: CASSLGLAGETQYF
clone_size: NA; j_call: TRBJ2-1; d_call: TRBD1; cdr3_length: 18; v_call: TRBV7-9; cdr3_nt: TGTGCCAGCAGCGGACAGGGACGCGAGAGAGAACTATACAATGAGCAGTTCTTC; cdr3_aa: CASSGQGRERELYNEQFF
clone_size: NA; j_call: TRBJ1-2; d_call: NA; cdr3_length: 13; v_call: TRBV7-9; cdr3_nt: TGTGCCAGCAGCCTCGACAGCGTCTCTGGCTACACCTTC; cdr3_aa: CASSLDSVSGYTF
clone_size: NA; j_call: TRBJ2-3; d_call: NA; cdr3_length: 16; v_call: TRBV7-9; cdr3_nt: TGTGCCAGCAGCCGGGGGACGGACGGGAGAGGAGATACGCAGTATTTT; cdr3_aa: CASSRGTDGRGDTQYF
clone_size: NA; j_call: TRBJ1-2; d_call: TRBD1; cdr3_length: 12; v_call: TRBV5-1; cdr3_nt: TGCGCCAGCAGCCCAGGGACAGGAGGCTACACCTTC; cdr3_aa: CASSPGTGGYTF
clone_size: once; j_call: TRBJ2-5; d_call: TRBD1; cdr3_length: 16; v_call: TRBV5-1; cdr3_nt: TGCGCCAGCACGGTGGGGACAGGGGGCTCGCGAGAGACCCAGTACTTC; cdr3_aa: CASTVGTGGSRETQYF
clone_size: NA; j_call: TRBJ2-7; d_call: NA; cdr3_length: 17; v_call: TRBV5-8; cdr3_nt: TGTGCCAGCAGCTGGGCTACAGGGATGGGGAGCTCCTACGAGCAGTACTTC; cdr3_aa: CASSWATGMGSSYEQYF
clone_size: NA; j_call: TRBJ1-1; d_call: NA; cdr3_length: 15; v_call: TRBV5-6; cdr3_nt: TGTGCCAGCAGCTTGGTTCGGCAACAGGGCGCTGAAGCTTTCTTT; cdr3_aa: CASSLVRQQGAEAFF
clone_size: NA; j_call: TRBJ2-1; d_call: NA; cdr3_length: 18; v_call: TRBV15; cdr3_nt: TGTGCCACCAGCCTCCCCTTCGACAGTTTTAGCTCCTACAATGAGCAGTTCTTC; cdr3_aa: CATSLPFDSFSSYNEQFF
clone_size: NA; j_call: TRBJ2-7; d_call: NA; cdr3_length: 17; v_call: TRBV27; cdr3_nt: TGTGCCAGCAGTTTACGGTGGGGTCCTACAATTATGTACGAGCAGTACTTC; cdr3_aa: CASSLRWGPTIMYEQYF
clone_size: NA; j_call: TRBJ2-3; d_call: NA; cdr3_length: 15; v_call: TRBV5-5; cdr3_nt: TGTGCCAGCAGCTCACGTTCCGGATTCACAGATACGCAGTATTTT; cdr3_aa: CASSSRSGFTDTQYF
clone_size: NA; j_call: TRBJ2-5; d_call: TRBD1; cdr3_length: 14; v_call: TRBV19; cdr3_nt: TGTGCCAGTAGTATTGGACAGGACCAAGAGACCCAGTACTTC; cdr3_aa: CASSIGQDQETQYF
clone_size: NA; j_call: TRBJ2-6; d_call: NA; cdr3_length: 18; v_call: TRBV18; cdr3_nt: TGTGCCAGCTCACCCTTTCATACAGTAACCTCTGGGGCCAACGTCCTGACTTTC; cdr3_aa: CASSPFHTVTSGANVLTF
clone_size: NA; j_call: TRBJ1-2; d_call: NA; cdr3_length: 13; v_call: TRBV29-1; cdr3_nt: TGCAGCGTTGAAGAGGAGGCATCATATGGCTACACCTTC; cdr3_aa: CSVEEEASYGYTF